This TCR beta chain was documented in a study of T cell changes during pregnancy in multiple sclerosis. Trimming shortened V by 4 bases and J by 2 bases, and 12 bases separated the two germline ends. Germline V gene lookup returns CDR1 SEHNR and CDR2 FQNEAQ (reference sequence). This CDR3 has 15 residues. Libraries were prepared by immunoSEQ multiplex PCR; TCRdb keeps only in-frame clonotypes and omits some of them. The table shows around 56,000 clones, with less than 95% occurring only once. The sample in question was CD8+ T cells from peripheral blood mononuclear cells, obtained after pregnancy. This receptor was taken from a female donor with multiple sclerosis, enrolled in a pregnancy study. V is TRBV7-9 and J is TRBJ1-3; D may be TRBD1 (6 bases). CDR3 region: CASSSPRDTGNTIYF. CDR3 DNA: TGTGCCAGCAGCTCCCCCCGGGACACTGGAAACACCATATATTTT.